What follows are 2 T cell receptor beta chains derived from one specimen sequenced in a study of blood T cell repertoires in COVID-19. The data were produced by immunoSEQ multiplex PCR, yet TCRdb's version contains in-frame clones alone and is incomplete. The sample yields 190,000 or so clones, 80% to 90% seen once. The sample comprised PBMCs or T cells enriched from blood (not recorded which). The receptors were sampled from a man aged 35-49 years who had recovered from COVID-19.

The V gene is TRBV4-2, the J gene TRBJ2-2; 8 bases map to TRBD2. Trimming at V came to 0 bases and at J to 0 bases, leaving 6 bases not matched to a gene. Germline CDR1 LGHNA, CDR2 YNFKEQ. The CDR3 consists of 18 residues. Here the CDR3 reads CASSQEPGGWANTGELFF. CDR3 coding DNA: TGTGCCAGCAGCCAAGAACCGGGGGGGTGGGCGAACACCGGGGAGCTGTTTTTT.

The chain carries TRBV2 and TRBJ2-7, with D perhaps TRBD2 (6 bases). The CDR3 contains 13 residues. The germline V and J ends were trimmed by 8 bases and 1 base, with 12 bases remaining between them. From germline, CDR1 is SNHLY and CDR2 FYNNEI. The DNA of the CDR3 is TGTGCCAGCCAGTGGGAGGTGTCCTACGAGCAGTACTTC. Its translation is CASQWEVSYEQYF.